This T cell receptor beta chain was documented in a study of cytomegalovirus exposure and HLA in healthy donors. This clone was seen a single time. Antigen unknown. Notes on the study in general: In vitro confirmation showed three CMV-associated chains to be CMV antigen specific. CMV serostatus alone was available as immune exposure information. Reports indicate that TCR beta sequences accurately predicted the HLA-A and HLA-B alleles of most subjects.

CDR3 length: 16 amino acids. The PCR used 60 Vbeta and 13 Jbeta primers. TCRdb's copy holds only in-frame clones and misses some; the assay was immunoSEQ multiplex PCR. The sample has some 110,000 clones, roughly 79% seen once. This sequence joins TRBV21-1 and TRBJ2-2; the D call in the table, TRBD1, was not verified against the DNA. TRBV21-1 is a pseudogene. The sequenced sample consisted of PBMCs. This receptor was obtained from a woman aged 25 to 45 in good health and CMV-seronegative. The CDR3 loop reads CASIPRQGRGTGELFF. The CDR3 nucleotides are TGTGCCAGCATCCCTAGACAGGGTCGCGGCACCGGGGAGCTGTTTTTT.